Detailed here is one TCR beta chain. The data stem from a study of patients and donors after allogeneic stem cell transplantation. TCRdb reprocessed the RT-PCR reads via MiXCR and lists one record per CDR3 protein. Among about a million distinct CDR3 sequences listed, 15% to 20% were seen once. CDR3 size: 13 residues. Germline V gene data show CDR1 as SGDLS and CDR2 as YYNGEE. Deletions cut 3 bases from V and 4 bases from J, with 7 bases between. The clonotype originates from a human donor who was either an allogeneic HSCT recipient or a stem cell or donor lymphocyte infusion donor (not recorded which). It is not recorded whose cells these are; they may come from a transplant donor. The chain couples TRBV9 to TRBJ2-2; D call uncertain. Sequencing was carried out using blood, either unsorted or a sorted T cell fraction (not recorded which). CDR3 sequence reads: CASSAQFTGELFF. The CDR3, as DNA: TGTGCCAGCAGCGCTCAGTTCACCGGGGAGCTGTTTTTT.